A selection of T cell receptor beta chains follows, all from one sample in a study of shared clonotypes between healthy human individuals. TCRdb's table, derived via immunoSEQ multiplex PCR, lists solely in-frame clones and lacks some. The repertoire holds 400,000 to 600,000 clones, with about three quarters as singletons. Source material: PBMCs. The receptors shown here come from a woman in her thirties or forties in good health. Some clones in this sample may be carry-over from other donors' samples. Both conserved end residues are part of each CDR3. D genes are given only for firm matches. Clone size is shown for a subset of rows, as once, few, many or a class of expanded clone.

CDR3 DNA,CDR3 protein,clone size,D gene,V gene,J gene
TGTGCCAGCTCACAGGGTCGCGCTCAAGAGACCCAGTACTTC,CASSQGRAQETQYF,-,-,TRBV18,TRBJ2-5
TGTGCCATCAGTGAGGGTCCAGGGACCGAAGAGACCCAGTACTTC,CAISEGPGTEETQYF,-,-,TRBV10-3,TRBJ2-5
TGTGCCAGCAGTTTTGGCGGGTACTCCTACAATGAGCAGTTCTTC,CASSFGGYSYNEQFF,-,-,TRBV28,TRBJ2-1
TGTGCCAGCAGCCGACCGTGGACAGGCTATGGCTACACCTTC,CASSRPWTGYGYTF,few,TRBD1,TRBV7-2,TRBJ1-2
TGTGCCAGTAGTATACAGGGTCGGAGTGGCTACACCTTC,CASSIQGRSGYTF,-,-,TRBV19,TRBJ1-2
TGTGCCAGCTCAACTACGACAGCCCTATGGGGCTACACCTTC,CASSTTTALWGYTF,few,-,TRBV18,TRBJ1-2
TGTGCCAGCAGCCAACAGGGGTCCATGAACACTGAAGCTTTCTTT,CASSQQGSMNTEAFF,-,-,TRBV4-2,TRBJ1-1
TGTGCCATCAGTGACCCGGGACTAGCATCCGAGGGGGGTGAGCAGTACTTC,CAISDPGLASEGGEQYF,-,TRBD2,TRBV10-3,TRBJ2-7
TGTGCCAGCTCACCTACAGGGGTGCCGAACACTGAAGCTTTCTTT,CASSPTGVPNTEAFF,-,TRBD1,TRBV18,TRBJ1-1
TGTGCCAGCAGTGACCTTGGACTACCCTCCTACGAGCAGTACTTC,CASSDLGLPSYEQYF,-,-,TRBV25-1,TRBJ2-7
TGTGCCTGGGAGTTGGACAGGTTCTATCACTATGGCTACACCTTC,CAWELDRFYHYGYTF,-,TRBD1,TRBV30,TRBJ1-2
TGTGCCTGGAGTGTCCCTTTTTCCGCGGGCCAAGAGACCCAGTACTTC,CAWSVPFSAGQETQYF,few,-,TRBV30,TRBJ2-5
TGTGCCAGCAGCTTAGTGACTAGCGGCCTATACGAGCAGTACTTC,CASSLVTSGLYEQYF,-,TRBD2,TRBV7-9,TRBJ2-7
TGTGCCAGCATGATAAGCACTGAAGCTTTCTTT,CASMISTEAFF,-,-,TRBV2,TRBJ1-1
TGTGCCAGCGGGAGATCTTTGGCAGATACGCAGTATTTT,CASGRSLADTQYF,-,-,TRBV2,TRBJ2-3
TGTGCCAGCAGCTTCGACAGGGGGCAAGAGACCCAGTACTTC,CASSFDRGQETQYF,-,TRBD1,TRBV5-4,TRBJ2-5
TGTGCCATCAAACGGACAGGGAGAGACGTAGTGCTGTACTTC,CAIKRTGRDVVLYF,-,TRBD1,TRBV10-3,TRBJ2-5
TGTGCCAGCAGCTCCCCGAGGGGTTACACAGACACCGGGGAGCTGTTTTTT,CASSSPRGYTDTGELFF,many,-,TRBV9,TRBJ2-2
TGTGCCAGCAGTGATGGGACAGTTAAAGCTTTCTTT,CASSDGTVKAFF,-,TRBD1,TRBV6-1,TRBJ1-1